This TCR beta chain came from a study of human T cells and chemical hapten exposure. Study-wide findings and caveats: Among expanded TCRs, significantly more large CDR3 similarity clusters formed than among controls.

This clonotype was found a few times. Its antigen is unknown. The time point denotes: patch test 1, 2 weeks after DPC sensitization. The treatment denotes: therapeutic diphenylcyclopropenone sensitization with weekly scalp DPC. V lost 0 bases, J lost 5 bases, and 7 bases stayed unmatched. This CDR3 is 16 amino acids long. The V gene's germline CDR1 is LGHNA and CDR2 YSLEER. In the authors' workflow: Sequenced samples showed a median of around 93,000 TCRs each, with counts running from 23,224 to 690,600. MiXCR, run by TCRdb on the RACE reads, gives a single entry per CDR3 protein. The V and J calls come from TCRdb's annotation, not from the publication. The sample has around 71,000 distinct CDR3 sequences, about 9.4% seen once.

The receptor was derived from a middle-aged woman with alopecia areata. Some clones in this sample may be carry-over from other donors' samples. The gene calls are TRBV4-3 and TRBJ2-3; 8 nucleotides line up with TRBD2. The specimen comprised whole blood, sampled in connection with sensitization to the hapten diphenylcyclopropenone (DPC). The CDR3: CASSQDSGASVDTQYF. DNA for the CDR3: TGCGCCAGCAGCCAAGATAGCGGGGCTAGCGTAGATACGCAGTATTTT.